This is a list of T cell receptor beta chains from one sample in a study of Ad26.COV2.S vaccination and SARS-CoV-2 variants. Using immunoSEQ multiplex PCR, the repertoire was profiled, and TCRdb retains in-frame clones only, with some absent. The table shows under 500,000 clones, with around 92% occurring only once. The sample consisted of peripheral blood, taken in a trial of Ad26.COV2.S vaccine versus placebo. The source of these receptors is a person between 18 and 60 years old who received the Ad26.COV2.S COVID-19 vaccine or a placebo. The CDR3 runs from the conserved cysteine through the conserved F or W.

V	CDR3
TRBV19	CASSMGTQETQYF
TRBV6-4	CASSETGTSDVHEQFF
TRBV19	CASSIGGIQGSYEQYF
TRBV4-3	CASSQDERGGSDTQYF
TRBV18	CASSPVSTYGYTF
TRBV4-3	CASSSSTSGGAYGELFF
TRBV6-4	CASSDREDADTQYF
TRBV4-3	CASSQDPGHYYEQYF
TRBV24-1	CAAWGGDPNSPLHF
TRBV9	CASSVGGVTDTIYF
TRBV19	CASSQPGGDRDGTDTQYF
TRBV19	CASSRDRIDEKLFF
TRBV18	CASSAASTDTQYF
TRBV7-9	CASSPTANEQFF
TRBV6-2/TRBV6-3	CASSYYGIGTPNEQFF
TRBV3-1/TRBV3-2	CASSNSSGLPSYEQYF
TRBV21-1	CASSKRGQYNQPQHF
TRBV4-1	CASSQDQGTLMNTEAFF
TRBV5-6	CASSSAGGVRYEQYF
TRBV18	CASSATGNYGYTF
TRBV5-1	CASSLWTQETQYF
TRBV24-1	CATSDPGQGSTDTQYF
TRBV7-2	CASSLGPDLAKNIQYF
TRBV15	CATSRDPGPSATQYF
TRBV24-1	CATSDAGTGRQETQYF
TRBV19	CASSIPGGRGTNYGYTF
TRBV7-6	CASSLAPSGGAGEQFF
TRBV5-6	CASSLVSGTDTEAFF
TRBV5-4	CASSLVLAGGETQYF
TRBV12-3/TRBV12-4	CASSLALGVMAFF
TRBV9	CASSSRLGQRETQYF
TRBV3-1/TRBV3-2	CASSQGQGGNQPQHF
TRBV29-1	CSVGGEVEKLFF
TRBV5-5	CASSFPSGGYNEQFF
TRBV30	CAWSRVAGANYGYTF
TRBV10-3	CAISENRGIGNIQYF
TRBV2	CASGTAGNSPLHF
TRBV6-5	CASSSSTTGGTEAFF
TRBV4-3	CASSQEGRQGYEQYF
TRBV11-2	CASSLGQKNIQYF
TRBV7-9	CASSAGLGIRMNTEAFF
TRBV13	CASSSYRQGQETQYF
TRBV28	CASSLFLRRGTHSYEQYF
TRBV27	CASSAGGLGENYGYTF
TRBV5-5	CASSQDSLVYEQYF
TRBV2	CASSEGRTGFQPQHF
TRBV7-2	CASSFGGSQPQHF
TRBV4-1	CASSQDLVFNQPQHF
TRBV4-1	CASSQGLLGGETQYF
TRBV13	CASSPVTGNTGELFF
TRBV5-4	CASSPQRGVYGEQFF
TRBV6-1	CASSEAGMGAWNTEAFF
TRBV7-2	CASSYRDASSYEQYF
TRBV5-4	CASSSRYRDRYEQYF
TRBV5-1	CASSPLGGSQETQYF